This T cell receptor (beta chain) is drawn from a study of T cell repertoires in cytomegalovirus infection. TCRdb recomputed calls from the reads with MiXCR, one row per CDR3 protein. The profile shows about 83,000 distinct CDR3 sequences, 29% of them singletons. For this clonotype: Its specificity is unknown.

Material: CD8+ T cells from cultured PBMCs, obtained from culture after CMV antigen stimulation. This clonotype was obtained from a human donor in good health (CMV status not recorded). Some clones in this sample may be carry-over from other donors' samples.

This CDR3 is CASSPRTSEQYF. In DNA form, the CDR3 reads TGTGCCAGCAGCCCGCGTACCTCCGAGCAGTACTTC. The chain combines TRBV7-2 with TRBJ2-7, with D unresolved. CDR3 length: 12 residues. Trimming took off 5 bases at V and 6 bases at J, with 11 bases between the two ends. Germline-derived CDR1 and CDR2 are SGHTA and FQGNSA.